The 28 T cell receptor beta chains below come from one sample, sequenced in a study of shared clonotypes between healthy human individuals. Sequenced by immunoSEQ multiplex PCR; TCRdb stores in-frame clones only, minus some. The table lists fewer than 2.5 million clones, roughly 93% of them singletons. Sample: naive CD4+ T cells from PBMCs. Subset in this sample: CD45RA+ positively selected. Source of these receptors: a man between 18 and 29 years old in good health. Some clones in this sample may be carry-over from other donors' samples.

This clone occurred a few times. Distinct nucleotide sequences in the sample also encode this CDR3. This chain connects TRBV4-3 to TRBJ1-5; no reliable D call. With 0 bases removed from V and 2 bases from J, the gap between germline ends came to 5 bases. The CDR3 has 14 residues. Germline lookup yields CDR1 LGHNA and CDR2 YSLEER. CDR3 region: CASSQDLGNQPQHF. The DNA of the CDR3 is TGCGCCAGCAGCCAAGATTTGGGCAATCAGCCCCAGCATTTT.

Note on this clone: The sample contains more than one DNA sequence encoding this CDR3. V usage is TRBV5-1 and J usage is TRBJ1-1; no firm D call. The V gene lost 4 bases and the J gene lost 1 base, with 5 bases spanning the gap. Germline V gives CDR1 SGHRS, CDR2 YFSETQ. CDR3 length equals 12 residues. The CDR3 DNA reads TGCGCCAGCAGCACTGGGAACACTGAAGCTTTCTTT. It codes for CASSTGNTEAFF.

This rearrangement joins TRBV7-2 to TRBJ2-2; 7 bases line up with TRBD1. The CDR3 has 16 residues. J was trimmed by 5 bases and V by 5 bases; bases with no gene match: 11. Germline values: CDR1 SGHTA, CDR2 FQGNSA. The CDR3, as DNA: TGTGCCAGCAGCACCCCCGACAGGGTAAAGACCGGGGAGCTGTTTTTT. Translating it yields CASSTPDRVKTGELFF.

About this clone itself: Within the sample, other DNA sequences also encode this same CDR3. The chain has TRBV7-2 and TRBJ2-2; no clear D. The V gene's germline CDR1 is SGHTA and CDR2 FQGNSA. Deletions cut 1 base from V and 0 bases from J, with 3 bases between. This CDR3 has 14 residues. The CDR3 is CASSLDSNTGELFF. The DNA for the CDR3 is TGTGCCAGCAGCTTAGACTCGAACACCGGGGAGCTGTTTTTT. Combining the CDR3 with reference TRBV7-2 and TRBJ2-2 gives the whole variable domain GAGVSQSPSNKVTEKGKDVELRCDPISGHTALYWYRQSLGQGLEFLIYFQGNSAPDKSGLPSDRFSAERTGGSVSTLTIQRTQQEDSAVYLCASSLDSNTGELFFGEGSRLTVL.

This chain connects TRBV7-9 to TRBJ2-7; 8 nucleotides line up with TRBD1. There are 15 residues in the CDR3. Germline V CDR1 and CDR2: SEHNR, FQNEAQ (reference sequence). Unmatched junction bases numbered 12, after V lost 5 bases and J lost 6 bases. The CDR3 sequence is CASSPTRDRLSEQYF. CDR3 nucleotides: TGTGCCAGCAGCCCCACCCGGGACAGGCTAAGCGAGCAGTACTTC.

The rearrangement links TRBV6-5 to TRBJ2-1, with D tentatively TRBD1 or TRBD2 (5 bases each). CDR1 and CDR2 from the germline V gene are MNHEY and SVGAGI. CDR3 length equals 14 residues. Trimming stripped 8 bases from V and 7 bases from J, with 18 bases between. Here the CDR3 DNA reads TGTGCCAGCCCAAGGGACCAAGGTTGGAATGAGCAGTTCTTC. This gives the protein CASPRDQGWNEQFF.

The V and J genes are TRBV7-9 and TRBJ1-5; 7 bases match TRBD1. V dropped 4 bases and J dropped 9; count of bases not matched to a gene: 9. The length of the CDR3 is 14 residues. The germline gives CDR1 SEHNR, CDR2 FQNEAQ (reference sequence). The CDR3 sequence is CASSSGQAPGPQHF. The CDR3 nucleotides are TGTGCCAGCAGCTCTGGACAGGCCCCAGGGCCCCAGCATTTT. Variable domain in full (rest from reference TRBV7-9 and TRBJ1-5): DTGVSQNPRHKITKRGQNVTFRCDPISEHNRLYWYRQTLGQGPEFLTYFQNEAQLEKSRLLSDRFSAERPKGSFSTLEIQRTEQGDSAMYLCASSSGQAPGPQHFGDGTRLSIL.

The chain is built from TRBV30 and TRBJ2-4, with D tentatively TRBD1 (6 bases). V lost 8 bases, J lost 4 bases, and 18 bases lay in between. In germline, CDR1 is GTSNPN, CDR2 SVGIG (reference sequence). CDR3 length: 14 amino acids. CDR3 residues: CAALLDRLKNIQYF. CDR3 sequence (DNA): TGTGCCGCACTACTTGACAGGCTAAAAAACATTCAGTACTTC.

The V gene is TRBV7-9, the J gene TRBJ1-2; TRBD1 might be the D (5 bases). CDR3 length: 15 residues. CDR1 is SEHNR, CDR2 FQNEAQ, per germline (reference sequence). V was clipped by 2 bases and J by 4 bases, with 14 bases between them. CDR3 DNA: TGTGCCAGCAGCTTATTGGGGGGTTGGAGCTATGGCTACACCTTC. Its protein product is CASSLLGGWSYGYTF.

The chain links TRBV28 to TRBJ2-7, with D possibly being TRBD1 (5 bases). The CDR3 length is 14 residues. From germline, CDR1 is MDHEN and CDR2 SYDVKM. V dropped 5 bases and J dropped 3 bases, with 14 bases sitting between them. The CDR3 sequence is CASSAPRQGYEQYF. CDR3 in DNA: TGTGCCAGCAGTGCCCCTAGGCAGGGCTACGAGCAGTACTTC.

This clone has only one observation. In the same sample, other DNA sequences code for this CDR3. CDR3 sequence: CASSIQGGTEAFF. CDR3 in DNA: TGCGCCAGCAGCATCCAGGGTGGCACTGAAGCTTTCTTT. This chain links TRBV5-1 with TRBJ1-1; D perhaps matches TRBD1 (5 bases). The germline V gene has CDR1 SGHRS and CDR2 YFSETQ. CDR3 length: 13 amino acids. Trimming took off 4 bases at V and 4 bases at J, with 11 bases between the two ends.

V gene TRBV9 combines with J gene TRBJ2-7, with a tentative D call TRBD2 (5 bases). The V gene's germline CDR1 is SGDLS and CDR2 YYNGEE. Trimming stripped 0 bases from V and 6 bases from J, with 7 bases between. The CDR3 has 12 amino acids. This CDR3 reads CASSVGGIEQYF. In DNA form, the CDR3 reads TGTGCCAGCAGCGTAGGAGGGATCGAGCAGTACTTC.

This chain links TRBV5-6 with TRBJ2-5; D not certain. The CDR3 extends over 16 amino acids. Germline CDR1 and CDR2: SGHDT and YYEEEE. Trimming shortened V by 0 bases and J by 5 bases, and 17 bases separated the two germline ends. The CDR3 is CASSLAAKSSTETQYF. Written as DNA, the CDR3 is TGTGCCAGCAGCTTGGCGGCCAAATCATCGACGGAGACCCAGTACTTC.

This chain links TRBV9 with TRBJ2-3, with D uncertain. V lost 4 bases and J 2 bases, leaving 11 bases between the germline ends. This CDR3 is built from 14 residues. CDR1 is SGDLS, CDR2 YYNGEE, per germline. CDR3 bases: TGTGCCAGCAGCCGACGACCGTTCACAGATACGCAGTATTTT. Protein: CASSRRPFTDTQYF.

The rearrangement links TRBV21-1 to TRBJ2-4. TRBV21-1 is assigned pseudogene status. This CDR3 spans 17 amino acids. CDR3 sequence: CASSNRTLDDPKNIQYF. The CDR3 DNA sequence: TGTGCCAGCAGCAATAGGACGTTAGACGATCCCAAAAACATTCAGTACTTC.

The chain has TRBV28 and TRBJ1-3, with TRBD1 matching over 8 bases. CDR1 and CDR2 (germline): MDHEN, SYDVKM. Losses at the gene ends were 11 bases for V and 4 bases for J; bases not matched to a gene: 7. The CDR3 sequence is 13 residues long. CDR3 in amino acids: CAAGGTGGNTIYF. CDR3 bases: TGTGCCGCGGGGGGGACAGGAGGAAACACCATATATTTT.

The chain uses TRBV19 and TRBJ1-1; TRBD1 is a possible D gene (5 bases). The germline V gene encodes CDR1 LNHDA and CDR2 SQIVND (reference sequence). V lost 3 bases and J 2 bases, leaving 13 bases between the germline ends. The CDR3 has 15 amino acids. The CDR3 here is CASSIYATVNTEAFF. CDR3 DNA sequence: TGTGCCAGTAGTATTTATGCGACAGTCAACACTGAAGCTTTCTTT.

The rearrangement uses TRBV10-3 and TRBJ2-5; D is unclear. The CDR3 has 13 residues. CDR1 is ENHRY, CDR2 SYGVKD, per germline. Trimming left V 3 bases short and J 7 bases short, with 12 bases between. The CDR3 sequence is CAISEGNRLTQYF. The CDR3 nucleotides read TGTGCCATCAGTGAAGGGAACAGACTGACCCAGTACTTC.

The genes are TRBV4-3 and TRBJ2-1; TRBD2 matches 9 bases. V lost 0 bases to trimming and J lost 5 bases; unmatched junction nucleotides: 8. CDR3 length: 17 amino acids. CDR1 and CDR2 from the germline V gene are LGHNA and YSLEER. CDR3: CASSQELALAGNNEQFF. As DNA, the CDR3 is TGCGCCAGCAGCCAAGAGCTGGCGCTAGCGGGGAACAATGAGCAGTTCTTC.

The genes are TRBV19 and TRBJ1-6; D remains ambiguous. Germline lookup yields CDR1 LNHDA and CDR2 SQIVND (reference sequence). The length of the CDR3 is 14 residues. Trimming shortened V by 4 bases and J by 7 bases, and 11 bases separated the two germline ends. The CDR3 spells CASSSWRDNSPLHF. The CDR3 nucleotides read TGTGCCAGTAGTAGCTGGCGAGACAATTCACCCCTCCACTTT. The entire variable domain, with the rest obtained from reference TRBV19 and TRBJ1-6, is as follows: DGGITQSPKYLFRKEGQNVTLSCEQNLNHDAMYWYRQDPGQGLRLIYYSQIVNDFQKGDIAEGYSVSREKKESFPLTVTSAQKNPTAFYLCASSSWRDNSPLHFGNGTRLTVT.

The chain links TRBV5-1 to TRBJ1-2; D gene ambiguous. Germline CDR1 SGHRS, CDR2 YFSETQ. Trimming took off 0 bases at V and 3 bases at J, with 15 bases between the two ends. This CDR3 comprises 16 residues. The CDR3 here is CASSLAAVLGDYGYTF. CDR3 nucleotides: TGCGCCAGCAGCTTGGCTGCAGTCCTTGGGGACTATGGCTACACCTTC.

Points on this clone: Other nucleotide sequences from this sample produce the same CDR3. The V call is TRBV28, the J call TRBJ1-2; D is ambiguous. Trimming stripped 5 bases from V and 4 bases from J, with 11 bases between. The V gene's germline CDR1 is MDHEN and CDR2 SYDVKM. The CDR3 length is 13 residues. This CDR3 is CASSAPGSYGYTF. The CDR3 DNA is TGTGCCAGCAGTGCCCCCGGGAGCTATGGCTACACCTTC.

This clone appeared a few times. J is TRBJ1-1 and V is TRBV7-3; tentatively, D is TRBD1 (5 bases). CDR3 length equals 14 residues. Germline loops: CDR1 SGHTA, CDR2 FQGTGA. The ends were cut back, 5 bases at V and 3 bases at J, with 13 bases in the middle. For the CDR3, the DNA is TGTGCCAGCAGCCTGGGAGGGGTACACACTGAAGCTTTCTTT. This sequence encodes CASSLGGVHTEAFF.

The table lists this clone with a count of one. One end of the junction fails to match germline, which may point to a read error. This chain connects TRBV19 to TRBJ2-1; 8 bases are a match to TRBD1. This CDR3 region has 14 residues. Germline CDR1 is LNHDA and CDR2 is SQIVND (reference sequence). The CDR3 sequence is CASNSPVTGASRVF. The DNA of the CDR3 is TGTGCCAGTAACTCCCCTGTGACAGGGGCGTCGCGGGTCTTC.

The rearrangement links TRBV30 to TRBJ1-1; the D gene is possibly TRBD1 (5 bases). Per the germline V gene, CDR1 is GTSNPN and CDR2 is SVGIG (reference sequence). The CDR3 runs 13 residues. V was trimmed by 5 bases and J by 7 bases, leaving 17 bases between them. The DNA of the CDR3 is TGTGCCTGGGCCCCAAACTTACAGGTTGAAGCTTTCTTT. It specifies CAWAPNLQVEAFF.

This clone was found once. The J gene is TRBJ1-1, the V gene TRBV9, with D perhaps TRBD1 (5 bases). V was trimmed by 0 bases and J by 1 base, leaving 19 bases between them. The CDR3 extends over 18 amino acids. Germline CDR1 is SGDLS and CDR2 is YYNGEE. CDR3: CASSVGPFWGGSNTEAFF. The CDR3 DNA sequence: TGTGCCAGCAGCGTAGGTCCCTTTTGGGGGGGATCGAACACTGAAGCTTTCTTT.

This clone was seen just once. The rearrangement links TRBV4-1 to TRBJ2-1; tentative D call: TRBD2 (6 bases). The CDR3 is made up of 16 amino acids. Germline V gene sequence: CDR1 MGHRA, CDR2 YSYEKL. Trimming pared 0 bases from V and 4 bases from J, leaving 13 bases between. The CDR3 region has the DNA TGCGCCAGCAGCCAAGAGGGGGACGGGGGTTACAATGAGCAGTTCTTC. This sequence encodes CASSQEGDGGYNEQFF.

V and J are TRBV10-3 and TRBJ2-1; 15 nucleotides align to TRBD2. Germline values: CDR1 ENHRY, CDR2 SYGVKD. The CDR3 contains 14 residues. V lost 6 bases, J lost 8 bases, and 2 bases stayed unmatched. The CDR3 sequence is CAIRGLAGGYEQFF. The CDR3 DNA reads TGTGCCATCAGGGGACTAGCGGGAGGTTATGAGCAGTTCTTC.